These T cell receptor beta chains were read from a single sample in a study of CD8 T cells in ankylosing spondylitis. TCRdb redid the calling of the 5' RACE reads with MiXCR, one entry per CDR3 protein. This sample has 30,000 to 45,000 distinct CDR3 sequences, with more than 9.5% found just once. Sequenced: synovial fluid, either unsorted or a sorted T cell fraction (not recorded which). The source is a male donor with ankylosing spondylitis. CDR3s leave out the opening cysteine and the closing phenylalanine or tryptophan. A D gene is named only where the DNA matches it firmly.

j_call	d_call	v_call	cdr3_aa
TRBJ1-6	TRBD1	TRBV28	ASRGLQGGGSPLH
TRBJ2-5	-	TRBV20-1	SASEEGIAQY
TRBJ2-3	-	TRBV7-9	ASSLAQGADTQY
TRBJ2-3	-	TRBV7-2	ASSFSTGVLDTQY
TRBJ1-4	TRBD1	TRBV3-1	ASSQAGQRDEKLF
TRBJ2-4	-	TRBV11-2	ASSPWGTPRQY
TRBJ1-2	TRBD1	TRBV7-3	ASSYGTADGYT
TRBJ1-3	-	TRBV7-6	ASRANREQRNTIY
TRBJ2-1	-	TRBV19	ASSIESCQSSYNEQF
TRBJ2-1	-	TRBV7-9	AVRLDGYNEQF